These T cell receptor beta chains were read from a single sample in a study of a mutant IDH1 vaccine in newly diagnosed glioma. Repertoires were generated with immunoSEQ multiplex PCR, while TCRdb's copy carries only in-frame clones and drops some. Of about 88,000 clones in the sample, roughly four fifths were seen once. This sample comprised PBMCs, obtained from a glioma patient treated with radiotherapy, temozolomide or both. These receptors were obtained from a man aged 35 to 55 with glioma. Some clones in this sample may be carry-over from other donors' samples. The CDR3 runs from the conserved cysteine through the conserved F or W.

cdr3_aa: CASSLEGIGYTF
v_call: TRBV7-8

cdr3_aa: CASSELGLAGAGGYEQYF
v_call: TRBV6-1

cdr3_aa: CASSLIRGGQPQHF
v_call: TRBV5-6

cdr3_aa: CASSNQGTQNTEAFF
v_call: TRBV2

cdr3_aa: CASSAFRGKNTEAFF
v_call: TRBV25-1

cdr3_aa: CATNPRGDLSYEQYF
v_call: TRBV6-5

cdr3_aa: CASNGGILYEQYF
v_call: TRBV19

cdr3_aa: CASATGREEQFF
v_call: TRBV7-9

cdr3_aa: CASSFRVGRTYTDTQYF
v_call: TRBV5-4

cdr3_aa: CASSQFTASYEQYF
v_call: TRBV14

cdr3_aa: CASSPRIRDRFTDTQYF
v_call: TRBV4-2

cdr3_aa: CAISESGRVPHGYTF
v_call: TRBV10-3

cdr3_aa: CASSPRRYGYTF
v_call: TRBV7-2

cdr3_aa: CASSPIQGYGYTF
v_call: TRBV5-6

cdr3_aa: CASSDERDYGYTF
v_call: TRBV10-1

cdr3_aa: CASSLGGGTDTQYF
v_call: TRBV5-4

cdr3_aa: CASSQSIRDQETQYF
v_call: TRBV23-1

cdr3_aa: CASSVGGGSSNTGELFF
v_call: TRBV9

cdr3_aa: CASSRLPWGSPLHF
v_call: TRBV14

cdr3_aa: CASTQQGRLNEKLFF
v_call: TRBV2

cdr3_aa: CSVAEGREKLFF
v_call: TRBV29-1

cdr3_aa: CAISSTAYANTGELFF
v_call: TRBV10-3

cdr3_aa: CASSDSGGLYEQYF
v_call: TRBV6-1

cdr3_aa: CASSLPGAGDSPLHF
v_call: TRBV7-2

cdr3_aa: CSVGSAYEQYF
v_call: TRBV29-1

cdr3_aa: CASSPWGEQYF
v_call: TRBV27

cdr3_aa: CAWDIGYEQYF
v_call: TRBV30

cdr3_aa: CASSSQSGGSSYEQYF
v_call: TRBV5-4

cdr3_aa: CSLGEEDRGYGYTF
v_call: TRBV29-1

cdr3_aa: CASSSGQGGEKLFF
v_call: TRBV5-1

cdr3_aa: CASRLAANTEAFF
v_call: TRBV4-1

cdr3_aa: CASSRRQGNNEQFF
v_call: TRBV7-9